Listed here are 15 T cell receptor beta chains from one sample, sequenced in a study of low-dose radiotherapy and immunotherapy resistance in tumors. TRAV and TRBV primers primed cDNA for both TCRalpha and TCRbeta. TCR amplification used 15 to 20 PCR cycles, a constant-region primer and a V-primer adapter. TCRdb called the reads again in MiXCR, with one record for every CDR3 protein. This sample has approximately 84,000 distinct CDR3 sequences, with 18% found just once. Indicated time point: before trial treatment. Specimen: PBMCs, collected before treatment. These receptors all stem from a male donor with prostate cancer.

This sequence joins TRBV20-1 and TRBJ1-2; TRBD1 agrees at 9 bases. The germline V gene encodes CDR1 DFQATT and CDR2 SNEGSKA (reference sequence). Losses at the gene ends were 4 bases for V and 5 bases for J; bases not matched to a gene: 5. The CDR3 consists of 13 residues. CDR3: CSATSGTGYGYTF. The CDR3 nucleotides read TGCAGTGCTACCTCAGGGACAGGGTATGGCTACACCTTC.

This clonotype was detected many times. V is TRBV2 and J is TRBJ1-5; maybe TRBD1 (5 bases). The V gene's germline CDR1 is SNHLY and CDR2 FYNNEI. The ends were cut back, 8 bases at V and 1 base at J, with 12 bases in the middle. The CDR3 length is 14 residues. The CDR3 DNA sequence: TGTGCCAGCGGGGACCCCTACAGCAATCAGCCCCAGCATTTT. Encoded protein: CASGDPYSNQPQHF.

This clonotype was seen many times. The chain is built from TRBV2 and TRBJ2-1, with D maybe TRBD2 (6 bases). V shed 5 bases and J shed 10 bases, with 21 bases lying between them. This CDR3 contains 15 residues. Per germline, CDR1 SNHLY and CDR2 FYNNEI. CDR3 in amino acids: CASSTAGSGGYEQFF. CDR3 DNA: TGTGCCAGCAGTACGGCGGGGTCTGGTGGCTACGAGCAGTTCTTC. The entire variable domain, with the rest obtained from reference TRBV2 and TRBJ2-1, is as follows: EPEVTQTPSHQVTQMGQEVILRCVPISNHLYFYWYRQILGQKVEFLVSFYNNEISEKSEIFDDQFSVERPDGSNFTLKIRSTKLEDSAMYFCASSTAGSGGYEQFFGPGTRLTVL.

This clonotype was found many times. The V and J genes are TRBV7-6 and TRBJ2-5, with 10 nucleotides matching TRBD2. Losses at the gene ends were 1 base for V and 7 bases for J; bases not matched to a gene: 15. The CDR3 totals 18 residues. Germline CDR1 reads SGHVS; CDR2 reads FNYEAQ. As DNA, the CDR3 is TGTGCCAGCAGCTTAGGAGCGGGGGGGGCCATAATCCCCGGGACCCAGTACTTC. This gives the protein CASSLGAGGAIIPGTQYF.

V is TRBV28 and J is TRBJ2-7; unclear D gene. Germline V gives CDR1 MDHEN, CDR2 SYDVKM. The length of the CDR3 is 13 residues. Trimming stripped 7 bases from V and 0 bases from J, with 10 bases between. CDR3 sequence: CASTDTSSYEQYF. The CDR3 region has the DNA TGTGCCAGCACCGACACCAGCTCCTACGAGCAGTACTTC. The whole variable domain, filled in from reference TRBV28 and TRBJ2-7, reads DVKVTQSSRYLVKRTGEKVFLECVQDMDHENMFWYRQDPGLGLRLIYFSYDVKMKEKGDIPEGYSVSREKKERFSLILESASTNQTSMYLCASTDTSSYEQYFGPGTRLTVT.

This clonotype has ten or more counts. The J gene is TRBJ1-5, the V gene TRBV2, with a weak D call TRBD1 (5 bases). This CDR3 is 11 amino acids long. The V gene lost 6 bases and the J gene lost 10 bases, with 10 bases spanning the gap. Germline V CDR1 and CDR2: SNHLY, FYNNEI. CDR3 nucleotide sequence: TGTGCCAGCAGGGCGGGGGAACCCCAGCATTTT. Translation: CASRAGEPQHF.

This clonotype showed up many times. CDR3 DNA: TGTGCCACCAGCCCCCTCGGGGGGGGACTAGCGGCTGGGGCCAACGTCCTGACTTTC. The encoded protein is CATSPLGGGLAAGANVLTF. This sequence joins TRBV15 and TRBJ2-6; 11 bases map to TRBD2. Unmatched junction bases numbered 11, after V lost 5 bases and J lost 2 bases. Germline V gene data show CDR1 as LNHNV and CDR2 as YYDKDF (reference sequence). The CDR3 totals 19 residues.

This clonotype was detected a few times. The genes are TRBV20-1 and TRBJ2-5; TRBD2 aligns across 8 bases. J gave up 7 bases and V 0 bases, and 7 bases lay outside the gene matches. In germline, CDR1 is DFQATT, CDR2 SNEGSKA (reference sequence). CDR3 length: 14 amino acids. CDR3 sequence reads: CSARDAPRGGTQYF. The CDR3, as DNA: TGCAGTGCTAGAGATGCTCCACGGGGGGGGACCCAGTACTTC.

This clonotype was seen repeatedly, ten times or more. The rearrangement uses TRBV20-1 and TRBJ2-3, with D tentatively TRBD2 (5 bases). There are 15 residues in the CDR3. From germline, CDR1 is DFQATT and CDR2 SNEGSKA (reference sequence). With 5 bases removed from V and 2 bases from J, the gap between germline ends came to 17 bases. DNA for the CDR3: TGCAGTGCTCGTTGGACTCACGGGGACACAGATACGCAGTATTTT. Its translation: CSARWTHGDTDTQYF.

Worth noting for this clonotype: It differs at one base from a far larger clone, so likely a read error. The chain joins TRBV7-6 to TRBJ2-7; D possibly uses TRBD1 or TRBD2 (5 bases each). Germline loops: CDR1 SGHVS, CDR2 FNYEAQ. This CDR3 is 15 amino acids long. The V and J ends lost 5 bases and 2 bases respectively, with 16 bases between them. Here the CDR3 DNA reads TGTGCCAGCAGCGTAGGGGCTAGCAGGACCTACGAGCAGTACTTC. It specifies CASSVGASRTYEQYF.

This clonotype has a count of ten or more. J is TRBJ2-1 and V is TRBV20-1; 9 nucleotides align to TRBD2. Germline CDR1 DFQATT, CDR2 SNEGSKA (reference sequence). This CDR3 comprises 14 residues. J gave up 3 bases and V 6 bases, and 6 bases lay outside the gene matches. The CDR3 sequence: CSAPPAGGYNEQFF. Written as DNA, the CDR3 is TGCAGTGCCCCGCCAGCGGGGGGCTACAATGAGCAGTTCTTC.

This clonotype occurred many times. The gene calls are TRBV6-2 or TRBV6-3 and TRBJ1-6, with a possible D match to TRBD1 (6 bases). V shed 7 bases and J shed 7 bases, with 14 bases lying between them. This CDR3 spans 14 amino acids. The germline V gene encodes CDR1 MNHEY and CDR2 SVGEGT. The CDR3 DNA is TGTGCCAGCAATCTGGTACAGGGAAATTCACCCCTCCACTTT. It encodes CASNLVQGNSPLHF.

This clonotype showed up many times. This sequence joins TRBV27 and TRBJ1-1, with no clear D. V shed 9 bases and J shed 1 base, with 12 bases lying between them. The CDR3 is made up of 13 amino acids. Germline lookup yields CDR1 MNHEY and CDR2 SMNVEV (reference sequence). The CDR3 coding sequence is TGTGCCAGTTCTCGGTTGCCGAACACTGAAGCTTTCTTT. Translation: CASSRLPNTEAFF.

This clonotype was detected many times. This sequence joins TRBV19 and TRBJ2-1; 12 bases align to TRBD2. The CDR3 has 15 amino acids. The trim removed 8 bases at V and 4 bases at J, leaving 6 bases unmatched. CDR1 and CDR2 from the germline V gene are LNHDA and SQIVND (reference sequence). In nucleotides, the CDR3 is TGTGCCAGTGCCCGGACTAGCGGGGAATACAATGAGCAGTTCTTC. This codes for CASARTSGEYNEQFF.

This clonotype showed up many times. The rearrangement joins TRBV4-2 to TRBJ2-3; the D gene could be TRBD1 or TRBD2 (5 bases each). The germline V gene encodes CDR1 LGHNA and CDR2 YNFKEQ. V was trimmed by 2 bases and J by 4 bases, leaving 10 bases between them. The CDR3 runs 14 residues. As DNA, the CDR3 is TGTGCCAGCAGCCAACAACTGGGGGCAGATACGCAGTATTTT. Protein product: CASSQQLGADTQYF.